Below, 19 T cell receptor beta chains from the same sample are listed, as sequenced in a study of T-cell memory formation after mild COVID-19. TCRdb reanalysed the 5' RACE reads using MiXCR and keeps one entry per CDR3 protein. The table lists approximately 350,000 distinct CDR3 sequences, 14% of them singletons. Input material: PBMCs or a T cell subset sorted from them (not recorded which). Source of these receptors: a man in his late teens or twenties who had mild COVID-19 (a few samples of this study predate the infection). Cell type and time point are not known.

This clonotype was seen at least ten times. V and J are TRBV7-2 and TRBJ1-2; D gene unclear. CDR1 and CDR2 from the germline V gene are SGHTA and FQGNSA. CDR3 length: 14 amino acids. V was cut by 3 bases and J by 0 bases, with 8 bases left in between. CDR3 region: CASSFRGANYGYTF. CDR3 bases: TGTGCCAGCAGCTTTCGTGGCGCTAACTATGGCTACACCTTC.

CDR3 coding DNA: TGTGCCAGCGGCGGTTGGGGGCTGAACTACGAGCAGTACGTC. This translates into CASGGWGLNYEQYV. The chain links TRBV28 to TRBJ2-7; D perhaps matches TRBD1 (6 bases). The V gene's germline CDR1 is MDHEN and CDR2 SYDVKM. Between the trimmed V and J ends, which lost 8 bases and 3 bases, there was a span of 17 bases. The CDR3 contains 14 residues.

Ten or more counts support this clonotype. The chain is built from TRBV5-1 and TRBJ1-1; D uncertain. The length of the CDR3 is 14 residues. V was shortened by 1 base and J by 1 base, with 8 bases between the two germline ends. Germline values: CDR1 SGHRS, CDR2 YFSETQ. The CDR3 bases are TGCGCCAGCAGCTTGATTGACCCGAACACTGAAGCTTTCTTT. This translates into CASSLIDPNTEAFF.

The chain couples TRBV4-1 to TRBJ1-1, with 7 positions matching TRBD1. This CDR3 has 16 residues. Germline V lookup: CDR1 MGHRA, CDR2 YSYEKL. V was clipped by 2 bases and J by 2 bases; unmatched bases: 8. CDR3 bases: TGCGCCAGCAGCCAACCTTCGACAGGGCTAAACACTGAAGCTTTCTTT. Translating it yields CASSQPSTGLNTEAFF.

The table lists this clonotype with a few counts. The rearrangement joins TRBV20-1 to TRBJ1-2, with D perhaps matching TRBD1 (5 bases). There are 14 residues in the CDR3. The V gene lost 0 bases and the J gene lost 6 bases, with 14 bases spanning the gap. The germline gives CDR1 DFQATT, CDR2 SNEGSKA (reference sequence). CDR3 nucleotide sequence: TGCAGTGCTAGAGATCCCCGACAGAGAGATGGCTACACCTTC. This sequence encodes CSARDPRQRDGYTF.

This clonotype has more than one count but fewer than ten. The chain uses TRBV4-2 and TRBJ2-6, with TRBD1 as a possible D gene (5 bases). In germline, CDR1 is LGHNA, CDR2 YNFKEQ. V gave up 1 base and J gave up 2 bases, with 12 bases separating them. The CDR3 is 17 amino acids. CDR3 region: CASSQGRAVTGANVLTF. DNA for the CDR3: TGTGCCAGCAGCCAAGGCAGGGCAGTTACTGGGGCCAACGTCCTGACTTTC.

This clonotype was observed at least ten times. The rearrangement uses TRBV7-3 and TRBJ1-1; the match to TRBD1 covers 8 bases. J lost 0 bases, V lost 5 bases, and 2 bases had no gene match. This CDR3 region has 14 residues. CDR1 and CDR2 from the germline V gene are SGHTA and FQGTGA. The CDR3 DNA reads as TGTGCCAGCAGCAGGGACAGGATGAACACTGAAGCTTTCTTT. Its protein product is CASSRDRMNTEAFF.

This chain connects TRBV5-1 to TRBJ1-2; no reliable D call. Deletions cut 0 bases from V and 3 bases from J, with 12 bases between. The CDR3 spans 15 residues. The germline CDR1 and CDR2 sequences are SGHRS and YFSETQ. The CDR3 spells CASSLGGVSDYGYTF. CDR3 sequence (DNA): TGCGCCAGCAGCTTGGGTGGGGTGTCGGACTATGGCTACACCTTC.

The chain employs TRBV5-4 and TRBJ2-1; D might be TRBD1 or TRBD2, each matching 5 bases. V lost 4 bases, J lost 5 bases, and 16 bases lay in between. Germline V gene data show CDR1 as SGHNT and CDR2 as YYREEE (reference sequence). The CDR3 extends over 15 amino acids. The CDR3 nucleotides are TGTGCCAGCAGCCAAGCCACCGGGGCTCACAATGAGCAGTTCTTC. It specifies CASSQATGAHNEQFF.

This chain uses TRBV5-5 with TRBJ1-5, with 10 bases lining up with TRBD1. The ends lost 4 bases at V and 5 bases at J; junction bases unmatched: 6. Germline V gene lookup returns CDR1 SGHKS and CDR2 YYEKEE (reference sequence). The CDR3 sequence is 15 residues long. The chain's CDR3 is CASSIRGQGDQPQHF. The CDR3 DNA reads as TGTGCCAGCAGCATTCGTGGACAGGGGGATCAGCCCCAGCATTTT.

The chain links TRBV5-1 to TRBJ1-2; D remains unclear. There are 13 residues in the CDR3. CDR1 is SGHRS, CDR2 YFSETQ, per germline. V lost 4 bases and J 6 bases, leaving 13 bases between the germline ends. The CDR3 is CASSAGIFDGYTF. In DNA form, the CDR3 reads TGCGCCAGCAGCGCTGGGATCTTCGATGGCTACACCTTC.

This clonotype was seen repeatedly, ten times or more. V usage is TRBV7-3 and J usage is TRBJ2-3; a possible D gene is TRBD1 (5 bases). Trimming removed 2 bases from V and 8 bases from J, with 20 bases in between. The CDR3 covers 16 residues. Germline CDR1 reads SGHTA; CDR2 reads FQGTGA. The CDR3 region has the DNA TGTGCCAGCAGCTTAGTCGGTGGACCGGATCAGGGTACGCAGTATTTT. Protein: CASSLVGGPDQGTQYF.

The CDR3 sequence is CASSLAGTAFNYGYTF. The CDR3 DNA reads as TGTGCCAGCAGCTTAGCGGGGACGGCGTTTAACTATGGCTACACCTTC. J is TRBJ1-2 and V is TRBV7-2; a possible D gene is TRBD1 (5 bases). The germline CDR1 and CDR2 sequences are SGHTA and FQGNSA. This CDR3 spans 16 amino acids. V lost 0 bases and J lost 1, with 12 bases in between.

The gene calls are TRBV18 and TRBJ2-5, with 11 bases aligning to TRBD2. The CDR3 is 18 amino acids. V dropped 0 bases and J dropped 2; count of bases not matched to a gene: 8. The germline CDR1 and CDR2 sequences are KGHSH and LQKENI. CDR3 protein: CASSPPPMGLADQETQYF. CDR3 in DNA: TGTGCCAGCTCACCACCGCCGATGGGACTAGCGGATCAAGAGACCCAGTACTTC.

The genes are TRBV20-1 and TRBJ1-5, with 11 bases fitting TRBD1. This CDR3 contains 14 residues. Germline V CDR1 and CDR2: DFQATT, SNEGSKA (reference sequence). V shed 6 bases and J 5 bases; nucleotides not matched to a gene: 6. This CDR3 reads CSAGTGGLYQPQHF. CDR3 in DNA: TGCAGTGCCGGGACAGGGGGGCTTTATCAGCCCCAGCATTTT.

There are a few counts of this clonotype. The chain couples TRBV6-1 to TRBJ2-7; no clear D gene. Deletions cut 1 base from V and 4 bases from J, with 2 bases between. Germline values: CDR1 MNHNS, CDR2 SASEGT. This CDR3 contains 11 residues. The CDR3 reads CASSEGYEQYV. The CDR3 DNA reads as TGTGCCAGCAGTGAAGGTTACGAGCAGTACGTC.

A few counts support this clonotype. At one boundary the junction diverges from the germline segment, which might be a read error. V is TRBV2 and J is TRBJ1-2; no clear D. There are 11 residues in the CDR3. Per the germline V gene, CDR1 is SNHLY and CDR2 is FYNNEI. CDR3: CASTPPGLMLF. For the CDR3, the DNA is TGTGCCAGCACTCCCCCGGGTTTGATGCTCTTC. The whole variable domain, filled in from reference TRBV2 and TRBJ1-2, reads EPEVTQTPSHQVTQMGQEVILRCVPISNHLYFYWYRQILGQKVEFLVSFYNNEISEKSEIFDDQFSVERPDGSNFTLKIRSTKLEDSAMYFCASTPPGLMLFGSGTRLTVV.

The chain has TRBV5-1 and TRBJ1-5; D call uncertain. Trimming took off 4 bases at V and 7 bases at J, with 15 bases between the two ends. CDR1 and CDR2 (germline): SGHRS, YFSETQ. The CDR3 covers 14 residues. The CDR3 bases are TGCGCCAGCAGCGGTCGGCATACCGGGCAGCCCCAGCATTTT. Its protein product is CASSGRHTGQPQHF.

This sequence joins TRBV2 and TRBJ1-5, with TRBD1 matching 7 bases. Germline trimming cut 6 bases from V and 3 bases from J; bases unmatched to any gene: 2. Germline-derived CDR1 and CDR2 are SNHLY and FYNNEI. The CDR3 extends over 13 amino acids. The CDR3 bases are TGTGCCAGCAGAGAGGGGGCCAATCAGCCCCAGCATTTT. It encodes CASREGANQPQHF.